These 15 T cell receptor beta chains share one sample of origin, sequenced in a study of tumor-infiltrating lymphocytes in primary liver carcinoma. Using a constant-region primer together with ProtoScript II reverse transcriptase, TCR beta cDNA was made from approximately 500 ng of total RNA. ARM-PCR was slightly modified, and three nested multiplex PCR rounds with it gave rise to the TCR beta libraries. With TRBV1-TRBV30 forward primers and a C-beta reverse primer, the first two PCR rounds were run for approximately 10 cycles each. A single record per CDR3 protein comes from TCRdb applying MiXCR to the multiplex PCR reads. The repertoire holds roughly 50,000 distinct CDR3 sequences, with over 70% as singletons. Investigators took RNA and DNA out together from 20-30 mg of unsorted bulk tissue. Sample: liver tumor tissue from sampling region 2. Subset noted: tumor region T2, inferior pole. All receptors come from a man in his forties with primary liver carcinoma and hepatitis B virus infection.

This clonotype was seen a handful of times. Since the CDR3 does not end with the conserved phenylalanine or tryptophan, this likely comes from a read error. It is unclear where the CDR3 begins or ends on the DNA, so no DNA is shown, and the CDR3 is as TCRdb lists it. This rearrangement joins TRBV11-2 to TRBJ2-1. Ends included, the CDR3 has 13 residues. Germline CDR1 reads SGHAT; CDR2 reads FQNNGV. CDR3: CASSLNGAYEQFL.

This clonotype was observed a handful of times. Compared with germline, one end of the junction differs, possibly owing to a read error. The chain couples TRBV11-2 to TRBJ2-2; a weak D match, TRBD2 (6 bases). The CDR3 has 16 residues. The germline CDR1 and CDR2 sequences are SGHAT and FQNNGV. The CDR3 spells CARSLVALAGTGELFF. Here the CDR3 DNA reads TGTGCCAGAAGCTTAGTGGCGCTTGCGGGAACCGGGGAGCTATTTTTT.

The chain uses TRBV6-2 or TRBV6-3 and TRBJ2-7; D tentatively fits TRBD1 or TRBD2 (5 bases each). Germline CDR1 and CDR2: MNHEY and SVGEGT. There are 14 residues in the CDR3. V shed 5 bases and J shed 2 bases, with 13 bases lying between them. The CDR3 nucleotides read TGTGCCAGCAGTAGGCTAACGGGACCCTACGAGCAGTACTTC. Translated: CASSRLTGPYEQYF.

This clonotype came up many times. The chain is built from TRBV19 and TRBJ1-4; perhaps TRBD1 as D (5 bases). Germline CDR1 reads LNHDA; CDR2 reads SQIVND (reference sequence). The CDR3 covers 13 residues. Trimming took 2 bases from V and 8 from J, leaving 9 bases between them. The CDR3 DNA follows: TGTGCCAGTAGTATACCCGGGGCAGAAAAACTGTTTTTT. Protein product: CASSIPGAEKLFF.

This clonotype was counted a single time. CDR3 amino acids: CAWRQTGGGPSGYTF. In nucleotides, the CDR3 is TGTGCCTGGAGACAAACAGGGGGGGGACCCTCTGGCTACACCTTC. This chain joins TRBV30 and TRBJ1-2, with TRBD1 identical over 8 bases. V shed 3 bases, J shed 7 bases, and the junction held 13 bases outside the gene matches. Germline CDR1 reads GTSNPN; CDR2 reads SVGIG (reference sequence). The CDR3 is 15 amino acids.

The chain recombines TRBV11-2 with TRBJ2-3; D possibly matches TRBD1 or TRBD2 (6 bases each). Trimming shortened V by 3 bases and J by 13 bases, and 23 bases separated the two germline ends. CDR3 size: 15 residues. Germline assignment: CDR1 SGHAT and CDR2 FQNNGV. The CDR3 DNA reads as TGTGCCAGCAGCTTTGGTGGGAGGACAGCAGATACAAAGTATTTT. This sequence encodes CASSFGGRTADTKYF.

This clonotype came up many times. The rearrangement uses TRBV28 and TRBJ1-5; 12 bases are shared with TRBD1. V dropped 6 bases and J dropped 7; count of bases not matched to a gene: 7. The V gene's germline CDR1 is MDHEN and CDR2 SYDVKM. There are 15 residues in the CDR3. CDR3 region: CASSRGQGAVQPQHF. The CDR3 nucleotides are TGTGCCAGCAGCCGGGGACAGGGGGCCGTGCAGCCCCAGCATTTT.

V is TRBV15 and J is TRBJ2-3; D unclear. There are 13 residues in the CDR3. In germline, CDR1 is LNHNV, CDR2 YYDKDF (reference sequence). Trimming took off 4 bases at V and 4 bases at J, with 9 bases between the two ends. The CDR3 nucleotides read TGTGCCACCAGCAAACCACGGGCAGATACGCAGTATTTT. It is translated as CATSKPRADTQYF.

Details on this clonotype: One junction end does not reproduce the germline sequence, and a read error may be involved. This chain joins TRBV4-1 and TRBJ2-6; possibly TRBD1 for D (6 bases). The germline V gene has CDR1 MGHRA and CDR2 YSYEKL. The CDR3 totals 18 residues. As DNA, the CDR3 is TGCGCCAGCAGCCGAGACCGTCTGGGGGCGACAGGAGCCAACATCCTGACTTTC. Amino acids: CASSRDRLGATGANILTF.

As concerns this clonotype: The CDR3 end shows no conserved phenylalanine or tryptophan, and so a read error is likely. V usage is TRBV6-5 and J usage is TRBJ2-1; the match to TRBD1 covers 8 bases. The CDR3 is 14 amino acids. Per the germline V gene, CDR1 is MNHEY and CDR2 is SVGAGI. V lost 8 bases, J lost 7 bases, and 10 bases stayed unmatched. CDR3 region: CASVGQGRGNEQFS. The CDR3 region has the DNA TGTGCCAGCGTCGGACAGGGACGCGGAAATGAGCAGTTCTCC.

The chain recombines TRBV6-1 with TRBJ2-1; perhaps TRBD2 as D (6 bases). This CDR3 spans 14 amino acids. Between the trimmed V and J ends, which lost 7 bases and 4 bases, there was a span of 14 bases. The germline V gene has CDR1 MNHNS and CDR2 SASEGT. Here the CDR3 reads CASTKEGKYNEQFF. CDR3 nucleotide sequence: TGTGCCAGCACCAAGGAGGGGAAATACAATGAGCAGTTCTTC.

The chain employs TRBV28 and TRBJ2-3; 7 bases align to TRBD1. The ends lost 8 bases at V and 2 bases at J; junction bases unmatched: 16. CDR1 and CDR2 from the germline V gene are MDHEN and SYDVKM. The CDR3 consists of 17 residues. CDR3 sequence (DNA): TGTGCCAGCTCGAAGGGAATAGGGGGCCATTTCACAGATACGCAGTATTTT. Its protein is CASSKGIGGHFTDTQYF.

Points on this clonotype: Because it lacks the conserved phenylalanine or tryptophan at the end, this CDR3 is likely a read error. V usage is TRBV12-3 or TRBV12-4 and J usage is TRBJ2-7; D gene uncertain. Trimming took 3 bases from V and 6 from J, leaving 15 bases between them. This CDR3 is 14 amino acids long. The CDR3 DNA reads as TGTGCCAGCAGTTTTGGAGTAGGCCCGGGCGAGCAGTACCTC. It encodes CASSFGVGPGEQYL.

Worth noting for this clonotype: As the CDR3 is not closed by the conserved phenylalanine or tryptophan, this likely results from a read error. The gene calls are TRBV5-4 and TRBJ1-2; D gene unclear. The V end was cut by 8 bases, the J end by 5 bases, with 16 bases between. CDR3 length: 13 amino acids. Looked up from germline, CDR1 is SGHNT and CDR2 is YYREEE (reference sequence). This CDR3 is CASSVDRHYGYTL. Written as DNA, the CDR3 is TGTGCCAGTAGCGTGGACCGCCATTATGGCTACACCCTC.

The chain joins TRBV14 to TRBJ2-3, with D perhaps assigned TRBD1 or TRBD2 (6 bases each). Germline V gives CDR1 SGHDN, CDR2 FVKESK. V lost 0 bases, J lost 6 bases, and 16 bases lay in between. The CDR3 is made up of 16 amino acids. The CDR3 nucleotides are TGTGCCAGCAGCCAAGATCTGCCGGGAGACAGGGATACGCAGTATTTT. Amino acid sequence: CASSQDLPGDRDTQYF.